This T cell receptor (beta chain) was sequenced during a study of blood T cell repertoires in COVID-19. CDR3 length equals 14 residues. From germline, CDR1 is MNHEY and CDR2 SVGEGT. The V and J ends lost 5 bases and 3 bases, in that order; junction bases with no gene match: 5. TCRdb's table, derived via immunoSEQ multiplex PCR, lists solely in-frame clones and lacks some. This sample has roughly 70,000 clones, with roughly 80% found just once. The clonotype comes from a man aged 70 or older who had recovered from COVID-19. The sequencing input was peripheral blood. The J gene is TRBJ2-7, the V gene TRBV6-2 or TRBV6-3, with 9 bases fitting TRBD1. CDR3 bases: TGTGCCAGCAGTGGATGGACAGGGGACTACGAGCAGTACTTC. It specifies CASSGWTGDYEQYF.